These 30 T cell receptor beta chains share one sample of origin, sequenced in a study of blood T cell repertoires in COVID-19 (dated by TCRdb to about 2020). Library method: the immunoSEQ multiplex PCR assay. TCRdb holds this immuneACCESS table with in-frame rearrangements only. Some clones are missing; in checked studies, unresolved V genes explain under half, and the rest has no known cause. The table for this sample lists about 210,000 clones; about 82% of them were counted only once. The ten largest account for 2% to 3% of the sample. The sequencing sample was made of peripheral blood. The origin of the receptors is a woman aged 70-85 years with COVID-19, enrolled during active disease.

In its sample, this clone was seen once. The chain employs TRBV30 and TRBJ1-2, with D perhaps TRBD1 (6 bases). Germline V gene lookup returns CDR1 GTSNPN and CDR2 SVGIG (reference sequence). V shed 4 bases and J shed 2 bases, with 11 bases lying between them. The CDR3 contains 13 residues. CDR3 in amino acids: CAWMTGGNYGYTF. For the CDR3, the DNA is TGTGCCTGGATGACGGGGGGCAACTATGGCTACACCTTC. Looking up the rest from reference TRBV30 and TRBJ1-2 gives the full variable domain: SQTIHQWPATLVQPVGSPLSLECTVEGTSNPNLYWYRQAAGRGLQLLFYSVGIGQISSEVPQNLSASRPQDRQFILSSKKLLLSDSGFYLCAWMTGGNYGYTFGSGTRLTVV.

J is TRBJ2-2 and V is TRBV11-1; possible D gene TRBD2, 5 bases. The CDR3 spans 13 residues. V lost 8 bases and J lost 4, with 11 bases in between. Germline values: CDR1 SGHAT, CDR2 FQDESV (reference sequence). CDR3 in amino acids: CASAGDVTGELFF. The CDR3 nucleotides read TGTGCCAGCGCCGGGGATGTCACCGGGGAGCTGTTTTTT.

The chain combines TRBV5-4 with TRBJ1-3; unclear D gene. This CDR3 region has 17 residues. Deletions cut 3 bases from V and 0 bases from J, with 16 bases between. CDR1 and CDR2 (germline): SGHNT, YYREEE (reference sequence). The CDR3 here is CASSSWTDYHSGNTIYF. CDR3 nucleotide sequence: TGTGCCAGCAGCTCATGGACTGATTACCACTCTGGAAACACCATATATTTT.

This clone was seen a few times. This chain links TRBV7-9 with TRBJ1-3; 11 bases map to TRBD1. Germline loops: CDR1 SEHNR, CDR2 FQNEAQ (reference sequence). The CDR3 is made up of 16 amino acids. The trim removed 2 bases at V and 2 bases at J, leaving 2 bases unmatched. CDR3 residues: CASSLKDRGPGNTIYF. DNA of the CDR3: TGTGCCAGCAGCTTAAAGGACAGGGGGCCTGGAAACACCATATATTTT.

This clone appeared once. The J gene is TRBJ2-6, the V gene TRBV21-1; the DNA was not compared with TRBD1, the D call given in the table. TRBV21-1 is a recognized pseudogene. This CDR3 is built from 19 residues. The CDR3, as DNA: TGTGCCAGCAGCAAGACAGGGTTTAATGGGGGGCCTGGGGCCAACGTCCTGACTTTC. Translation gives CASSKTGFNGGPGANVLTF.

This chain links TRBV7-3 with TRBJ1-2; 7 bases are shared with TRBD1. The J segment lost 4 bases and the V segment lost 1 base, leaving 3 bases of the junction unmatched. The CDR3 is 14 residues long. The germline V gene has CDR1 SGHTA and CDR2 FQGTGA. CDR3 amino acids: CASSLKGAGYGYTF. The DNA of the CDR3 is TGTGCCAGCAGCTTAAAGGGGGCTGGCTATGGCTACACCTTC. Supplemented by reference TRBV7-3 and TRBJ1-2, the full variable domain reads GAGVSQTPSNKVTEKGKYVELRCDPISGHTALYWYRQSLGQGPEFLIYFQGTGAADDSGLPNDRFFAVRPEGSVSTLKIQRTERGDSAVYLCASSLKGAGYGYTFGSGTRLTVV.

The chain uses TRBV2 and TRBJ2-7; a possible D gene is TRBD1 (6 bases). The CDR3 has 15 amino acids. CDR1 and CDR2 (germline): SNHLY, FYNNEI. Deletions cut 7 bases from V and 0 bases from J, with 16 bases between. CDR3 DNA sequence: TGTGCCAGCACCTCACTCCGGGACACCTCCTACGAGCAGTACTTC. It codes for CASTSLRDTSYEQYF.

The chain joins TRBV6-5 to TRBJ1-5, with 7 bases matching TRBD1. The CDR3 runs to 13 residues. Germline CDR1 and CDR2: MNHEY and SVGAGI. Trimming cost V 7 bases and J 7 bases; bases outside gene matches: 7. CDR3 nucleotide sequence: TGTGCCAGCACCGGGACAGTAAGGCAGCCCCAGCATTTT. This gives the protein CASTGTVRQPQHF.

The V call is TRBV3-1 (or the pseudogene TRBV3-2), the J call TRBJ1-1; no firm D call. The CDR3 sequence is 14 residues long. Germline CDR1 reads LGHDT; CDR2 reads YNNKEL (reference sequence). V was clipped by 8 bases and J by 1 base, with 14 bases between them. CDR3 DNA: TGTGCCAGCCAGCCAATCCTAGGGAACACTGAAGCTTTCTTT. Protein sequence: CASQPILGNTEAFF.

The CDR3 loop is CASRTAGAVGFTLHF. CDR3 nucleotides: TGTGCCAGCAGAACAGCGGGGGCAGTCGGTTTCACCCTCCACTTT. The chain is built from TRBV27 and TRBJ1-6; D might be TRBD1 (6 bases). Trimming took 6 bases from V and 14 from J, leaving 23 bases between them. There are 15 residues in the CDR3. Germline-derived CDR1 and CDR2 are MNHEY and SMNVEV (reference sequence).

The chain is built from TRBV27 and TRBJ1-2; D call uncertain. This CDR3 is 14 amino acids long. V was shortened by 3 bases and J by 1 base, with 9 bases between the two germline ends. CDR1 and CDR2 (germline): MNHEY, SMNVEV (reference sequence). The CDR3 nucleotides read TGTGCCAGCAGTTTCTCGGTGTTTAACTATGGCTACACCTTC. This encodes CASSFSVFNYGYTF.

CDR3 DNA: TGTGCCAGCAGTTACTCGATCGGTAGGGGCGATAGCGAGCAGTACTTC. Residues: CASSYSIGRGDSEQYF. This chain joins TRBV6-5 and TRBJ2-7, with TRBD1 as a possible D gene (5 bases). CDR3 length: 16 residues. Trimming took 0 bases from V and 6 from J, leaving 18 bases between them. The germline gives CDR1 MNHEY, CDR2 SVGAGI.

The CDR3 loop reads CASSQEWREGYGYTF. CDR3 sequence (DNA): TGTGCCAGCAGCCAAGAATGGCGGGAGGGCTATGGCTACACCTTC. The genes are TRBV3-1 (or the pseudogene TRBV3-2) and TRBJ1-2; the D is unclear. Germline CDR1 and CDR2: LGHDT and YNNKEL (reference sequence). Deletions cut 0 bases from V and 4 bases from J, with 12 bases between. The CDR3 is 15 residues long.

V gene TRBV3-1 (or the pseudogene TRBV3-2) combines with J gene TRBJ1-1, with TRBD1 as a possible D gene (6 bases). CDR1 and CDR2 from the germline V gene are LGHDT and YNNKEL (reference sequence). This CDR3 comprises 14 residues. Trimming removed 4 bases from V and 3 bases from J, with 12 bases in between. CDR3 in DNA: TGTGCCAGCAGCCGCCAAACAGGGTACACTGAAGCTTTCTTT. Translation: CASSRQTGYTEAFF.

The CDR3 coding sequence is TGTGCCAGCAGCCCACAACTAGCGGCCTACAATGAGCAGTTCTTC. The encoded protein is CASSPQLAAYNEQFF. This sequence joins TRBV7-8 and TRBJ2-1; 8 positions agree with TRBD2. This CDR3 has 15 amino acids. In germline, CDR1 is SGHVS, CDR2 FQNEAQ. The V segment lost 5 bases and the J segment 2 bases; nucleotides outside the gene matches: 5.

The genes are TRBV5-4 and TRBJ2-1, with TRBD2 matching 11 bases. The CDR3 runs to 15 residues. Trimming at V came to 4 bases and at J to 9 bases, leaving 9 bases not matched to a gene. Looked up from germline, CDR1 is SGHNT and CDR2 is YYREEE (reference sequence). CDR3 loop: CASSRTSGSTGEQFF. CDR3 sequence (DNA): TGTGCCAGCAGCAGAACTAGCGGGAGCACAGGTGAGCAGTTCTTC.

The chain uses TRBV11-3 and TRBJ1-4; 7 nucleotides match TRBD1. Germline values: CDR1 SGHNT, CDR2 YENEEA. V trimming: 5 bases; J trimming: 12 bases; junction bases outside the gene matches: 15. The CDR3 extends over 15 amino acids. The CDR3 sequence: CASSLRQGGEQELFF. The CDR3 nucleotides are TGTGCCAGCAGCCTTCGCCAGGGGGGAGAGCAGGAACTGTTTTTT.

The V and J genes are TRBV12-3 or TRBV12-4 and TRBJ2-7; D not resolved. The ends were cut back, 4 bases at V and 0 bases at J, with 7 bases in the middle. The CDR3 covers 13 residues. This chain's CDR3 is CASSSESSYEQYF. CDR3 DNA sequence: TGTGCCAGCAGTTCGGAGAGCTCCTACGAGCAGTACTTC.

This clone was observed a single time. This chain links TRBV6-6 with TRBJ2-1; 8 bases fit TRBD2. This CDR3 is built from 15 residues. Germline CDR1 is MNHNY and CDR2 is SVGAGI (reference sequence). V lost 2 bases and J lost 7; bases outside the gene matches: 7. The CDR3 region has the DNA TGTGCCAGCAGTTACAACCCGGGAGGGCTAAATGAGCAGTTCTTC. Translating gives CASSYNPGGLNEQFF.

This clone was detected only once. The chain employs TRBV9 and TRBJ2-5; 11 nucleotides agree with TRBD1. V gave up 0 bases and J gave up 8 bases; unmatched junction bases: 3. The germline CDR1 and CDR2 sequences are SGDLS and YYNGEE. The CDR3 sequence is 14 residues long. CDR3 sequence: CASSVEGTGGTQYF. CDR3 coding DNA: TGTGCCAGCAGCGTAGAGGGGACAGGGGGAACCCAGTACTTC. The full variable domain, completed using reference TRBV9 and TRBJ2-5, is DSGVTQTPKHLITATGQRVTLRCSPRSGDLSVYWYQQSLDQGLQFLIQYYNGEERAKGNILERFSAQQFPDLHSELNLSSLELGDSALYFCASSVEGTGGTQYFGPGTRLLVL.

This chain uses TRBV7-3 with TRBJ2-1; 8 bases are a match to TRBD1. CDR3 length: 15 amino acids. CDR1 is SGHTA and CDR2 is FQGTGA in the germline V gene. With V trimmed by 2 bases and J by 7 bases, 7 bases remained unmatched. CDR3 amino acids: CASSLSPGGVNEQFF. In DNA form, the CDR3 reads TGTGCCAGCAGCTTATCGCCAGGGGGCGTGAATGAGCAGTTCTTC.

This chain uses TRBV2 with TRBJ1-1; no firm D call. Germline values: CDR1 SNHLY, CDR2 FYNNEI. Trimming took 5 bases from V and 3 from J, leaving 10 bases between them. The length of the CDR3 is 13 residues. The CDR3 sequence is CASSPTSHTEAFF. The CDR3 nucleotides read TGTGCCAGCAGTCCCACATCGCACACTGAAGCTTTCTTT.

This rearrangement joins TRBV4-2 to TRBJ2-1; 7 nucleotides line up with TRBD1. V was clipped by 4 bases and J by 2 bases; unmatched bases: 5. This CDR3 spans 15 amino acids. Germline V CDR1 and CDR2: LGHNA, YNFKEQ. The CDR3 sequence: CASSPDRLTYNEQFF. DNA for the CDR3: TGTGCCAGCAGCCCGGACAGGCTGACCTACAATGAGCAGTTCTTC.

The chain links TRBV10-3 to TRBJ2-1; 12 nucleotides match TRBD2. CDR1 ENHRY and CDR2 SYGVKD come from the germline V gene. The CDR3 has 15 residues. V was pared by 6 bases and J by 4 bases, with 4 bases of the junction left unmatched. This CDR3 is CAISPGTSGYNEQFF. The CDR3 DNA sequence: TGTGCCATCAGCCCCGGGACTAGCGGGTACAATGAGCAGTTCTTC.

J is TRBJ1-5 and V is TRBV7-2; D is unresolved. This CDR3 spans 16 amino acids. Trimming stripped 1 base from V and 0 bases from J, with 10 bases between. In germline, CDR1 is SGHTA, CDR2 FQGNSA. In DNA, the CDR3 is TGTGCCAGCAGCTTAGGCAGGAGGTATAGCAATCAGCCCCAGCATTTT. It encodes CASSLGRRYSNQPQHF.

The chain is built from TRBV29-1 and TRBJ2-7, with unresolved D. The CDR3 totals 13 residues. V lost 1 base to trimming and J lost 2 bases, with 9 bases between them. Germline loops: CDR1 SQVTM, CDR2 ANQGSEA. For the CDR3, the DNA is TGCAGCGTTGAAGGGCAGATACCCTACGAGCAGTACTTC. It is translated as CSVEGQIPYEQYF.

This chain joins TRBV7-2 and TRBJ1-1; a weak D match, TRBD1 (6 bases). Germline loops: CDR1 SGHTA, CDR2 FQGNSA. Trimming removed 4 bases from V and 2 bases from J, with 11 bases in between. The length of the CDR3 is 14 residues. The CDR3 spells CASSSRQANTEAFF. In DNA, the CDR3 is TGTGCCAGCAGCTCCCGACAGGCCAACACTGAAGCTTTCTTT.

The chain couples TRBV5-8 to TRBJ2-5, with D perhaps matching TRBD1 (5 bases). CDR3 size: 15 residues. V dropped 2 bases and J dropped 1 base, with 12 bases sitting between them. From germline, CDR1 is SGHTS and CDR2 YDEGEE. The CDR3 reads CASSFRSGFQETQYF. CDR3 bases: TGTGCCAGCAGCTTCCGCTCAGGGTTCCAAGAGACCCAGTACTTC.

This clone was detected only a few times. CDR3: CASSITPGDYTEAFF. In nucleotides, the CDR3 is TGTGCCAGTAGTATAACCCCGGGAGATTACACTGAAGCTTTCTTT. V usage is TRBV19 and J usage is TRBJ1-1, with D unresolved. This CDR3 has 15 residues. Germline CDR1 and CDR2: LNHDA and SQIVND (reference sequence). Trimming pared 2 bases from V and 3 bases from J, leaving 13 bases between.

V is TRBV5-6 and J is TRBJ1-5; D possibly corresponds to TRBD1 (5 bases). V lost 2 bases and J lost 7, with 19 bases in between. The CDR3 spans 16 residues. CDR1 is SGHDT, CDR2 YYEEEE, per germline. CDR3 loop: CASSFSAAGLGQPQHF. CDR3 DNA sequence: TGTGCCAGCAGCTTTTCGGCCGCGGGGCTGGGGCAGCCCCAGCATTTT. Drawing the rest from reference TRBV5-6 and TRBJ1-5, the complete variable domain is DAGVTQSPTHLIKTRGQQVTLRCSPKSGHDTVSWYQQALGQGPQFIFQYYEEEERQRGNFPDRFSGHQFPNYSSELNVNALLLGDSALYLCASSFSAAGLGQPQHFGDGTRLSIL.